One sample yielded the 14 T cell receptor beta chains listed below, sequenced in a study of siplizumab effects on memory and regulatory T cells. Assay: immunoSEQ multiplex PCR; the TCRdb copy retains only in-frame clones and omits some. The sample contains about 60,000 clones, 83% of which appear only once. The sample taken for sequencing was memory CD4+ T cells sorted from blood. These receptors all stem from a human donor in good health.

The chain joins TRBV9 to TRBJ1-2, with D possibly TRBD1 on 5 matching bases. Germline loops: CDR1 SGDLS, CDR2 YYNGEE. The length of the CDR3 is 15 residues. Trimming took 3 bases from V and 4 from J, leaving 16 bases between them. CDR3 bases: TGTGCCAGCAGCGAGGGAGGGACTTCTTCCTATGGCTACACCTTC. Its translation: CASSEGGTSSYGYTF.

The chain recombines TRBV5-1 with TRBJ2-7; weak D call: TRBD1 (6 bases). Trimming stripped 4 bases from V and 5 bases from J, with 19 bases between. The length of the CDR3 is 15 residues. Per the germline V gene, CDR1 is SGHRS and CDR2 is YFSETQ. CDR3 sequence (DNA): TGCGCCAGCAGCCCTTCCCCCTCAGGGGACGACGAGCAGTACTTC. Encoded protein: CASSPSPSGDDEQYF. Variable domain in full (rest from reference TRBV5-1 and TRBJ2-7): KAGVTQTPRYLIKTRGQQVTLSCSPISGHRSVSWYQQTPGQGLQFLFEYFSETQRNKGNFPGRFSGRQFSNSRSEMNVSTLELGDSALYLCASSPSPSGDDEQYFGPGTRLTVT.

This clone appeared a single time. The chain recombines TRBV11-3 with TRBJ2-2; 8 positions match TRBD1. Trimming cost V 5 bases and J 1 base; bases outside gene matches: 3. This CDR3 has 15 amino acids. The V gene's germline CDR1 is SGHNT and CDR2 YENEEA. The CDR3 loop reads CASSLGQGNTGELFF. For the CDR3, the DNA is TGTGCCAGCAGCCTCGGACAGGGGAACACCGGGGAGCTGTTTTTT.

This chain uses TRBV12-5 with TRBJ1-1; D might be TRBD1 (6 bases). Germline CDR1 and CDR2: LGHNT and FRNRAP. There are 14 residues in the CDR3. The ends were cut back, 7 bases at V and 0 bases at J, with 12 bases in the middle. CDR3 bases: TGTGCTAGTGAAACAGGGATCATGAACACTGAAGCTTTCTTT. It codes for CASETGIMNTEAFF. Together with reference TRBV12-5 and TRBJ1-1, the CDR3 gives the full variable domain: DARVTQTPRHKVTEMGQEVTMRCQPILGHNTVFWYRQTMMQGLELLAYFRNRAPLDDSGMPKDRFSAEMPDATLATLKIQPSEPRDSAVYFCASETGIMNTEAFFGQGTRLTVV.

The chain combines TRBV28 with TRBJ1-1, with 7 bases that match TRBD1. This CDR3 is 17 amino acids long. In germline, CDR1 is MDHEN, CDR2 SYDVKM. V lost 5 bases to trimming and J lost 1 base; unmatched junction nucleotides: 13. CDR3 nucleotide sequence: TGTGCCAGCAGTCTAATACAGGGGTCTCCAGGGAACACTGAAGCTTTCTTT. The encoded protein is CASSLIQGSPGNTEAFF. Together with reference TRBV28 and TRBJ1-1, the CDR3 gives the full variable domain: DVKVTQSSRYLVKRTGEKVFLECVQDMDHENMFWYRQDPGLGLRLIYFSYDVKMKEKGDIPEGYSVSREKKERFSLILESASTNQTSMYLCASSLIQGSPGNTEAFFGQGTRLTVV.

The chain combines TRBV6-5 with TRBJ1-3; a weak D match, TRBD1 (6 bases). The germline V and J ends were trimmed by 2 bases and 6 bases, with 8 bases remaining between them. Germline V gene sequence: CDR1 MNHEY, CDR2 SVGAGI. This CDR3 is 13 amino acids long. CDR3 in amino acids: CASSYNRANTIYF. For the CDR3, the DNA is TGTGCCAGCAGTTACAACAGGGCAAACACCATATATTTT.

The gene calls are TRBV5-8 and TRBJ2-1, with D hard to call. Germline V lookup: CDR1 SGHTS, CDR2 YDEGEE. This CDR3 comprises 11 residues. The V and J ends lost 4 bases and 4 bases respectively, with 3 bases between them. The CDR3 DNA is TGTGCCAGCAGCCCATACAATGAGCAGTTCTTC. Translated, it gives CASSPYNEQFF.

This chain links TRBV20-1 with TRBJ1-1, with D maybe TRBD1 (6 bases). The V and J ends lost 5 bases and 8 bases respectively, with 12 bases between them. The CDR3 contains 11 residues. Germline V CDR1 and CDR2: DFQATT, SNEGSKA (reference sequence). DNA for the CDR3: TGCAGTGCTCCGTCGACAGGAGAAGCTTTCTTT. Protein: CSAPSTGEAFF.

This clone was seen a single time. The chain couples TRBV30 to TRBJ1-5, with 7 nucleotides matching TRBD1. The V and J ends lost 0 bases and 1 base, in that order; junction bases with no gene match: 6. The CDR3 contains 16 residues. From germline, CDR1 is GTSNPN and CDR2 SVGIG (reference sequence). CDR3 sequence: CAWSVLGRGSNQPQHF. For the CDR3, the DNA is TGTGCCTGGAGTGTACTGGGCAGGGGGAGCAATCAGCCCCAGCATTTT.

CDR3 nucleotides: TGCGCCAGCAGCCCCCGGGACTACGAGCAGTACTTC. This translates into CASSPRDYEQYF. The genes are TRBV4-1 and TRBJ2-7, with D perhaps TRBD2 (5 bases). V was trimmed by 4 bases and J by 3 bases, leaving 7 bases between them. The germline V gene encodes CDR1 MGHRA and CDR2 YSYEKL. CDR3 length: 12 residues.

CDR3: CASSARGYNEQFF. The CDR3 region has the DNA TGTGCCAGCAGTGCACGGGGCTACAATGAGCAGTTCTTC. The chain carries TRBV6-5 and TRBJ2-1; D might be TRBD2 (5 bases). The V and J ends lost 5 bases and 3 bases respectively, with 8 bases between them. The CDR3 is 13 residues long. In germline, CDR1 is MNHEY, CDR2 SVGAGI.

The J gene is TRBJ2-2, the V gene TRBV6-5; no reliable D call. CDR3 length: 14 amino acids. The V gene's germline CDR1 is MNHEY and CDR2 SVGAGI. With 0 bases removed from V and 8 bases from J, the gap between germline ends came to 10 bases. The CDR3 DNA is TGTGCCAGCAGTTACTCCGTTTGGGCTGGGGAGCTGTTTTTT. The encoded protein is CASSYSVWAGELFF.

V usage is TRBV7-8 and J usage is TRBJ2-7; perhaps TRBD1 as D (6 bases). The CDR3 sequence is 15 residues long. Trimming removed 5 bases from V and 0 bases from J, with 14 bases in between. The germline gives CDR1 SGHVS, CDR2 FQNEAQ. This CDR3 reads CASSVEQGSSYEQYF. CDR3 coding DNA: TGTGCCAGCAGCGTCGAACAGGGCTCCTCCTACGAGCAGTACTTC.

The chain employs TRBV5-4 and TRBJ2-2; TRBD2 matches at 9 bases. CDR1 is SGHNT, CDR2 YYREEE, per germline (reference sequence). V shed 3 bases, J shed 6 bases, and the junction held 15 bases outside the gene matches. This CDR3 has 18 amino acids. The CDR3 is CASSSPFAAGGFAGELFF. The CDR3 region has the DNA TGTGCCAGCAGCTCGCCCTTTGCCGCGGGAGGGTTCGCCGGGGAGCTGTTTTTT.